This TCR beta chain was sequenced in a study of cytomegalovirus exposure and HLA in healthy donors. A note on this clone: Its antigen is unidentified.

Both 60 Vbeta primers and 13 Jbeta primers went into the PCR. The table came from immunoSEQ multiplex PCR; TCRdb's copy has only in-frame clones and leaves some out. The table has about 170,000 clones, more than 75% seen once. Points from the study as a whole: Specific recognition of CMV antigens was confirmed in vitro for a few chains (all CMV-associated). The productive fraction for most TCR beta V segments was about 90% or about 30% in an earlier analysis. TCR beta sequences reportedly predicted the HLA-A and HLA-B alleles of most subjects accurately.

Source material: PBMCs. This TCR was sampled from a man aged 30-40 years in good health and CMV-seropositive.

The CDR3 bases are TGTGCCAGCAGCAGATCTACCTTTGAAGAGACCCAGTACTTC. It encodes CASSRSTFEETQYF. This rearrangement joins TRBV11-1 to TRBJ2-5, with unresolved D. The ends were cut back, 5 bases at V and 3 bases at J, with 13 bases in the middle. Per the germline V gene, CDR1 is SGHAT and CDR2 is FQDESV (reference sequence). The CDR3 runs 14 residues.